The rows below give T cell receptor beta chains drawn from one sample of a study of T cells after yellow fever vaccination. TCRdb called the 5' RACE reads again in MiXCR, with one record for every CDR3 protein. Of around 100,000 distinct CDR3 sequences detected, roughly 8.9% appear once; the ten largest clones hold 25%. The sample was CD8+ T cells sorted from PBMCs, taken 45 days after the yellow fever booster vaccination. The origin of the receptors is a man aged 30 to 39 who received the YFV17D yellow fever vaccine. Each CDR3 is given with its conserved first and last residue. D genes are given only for firm matches. A clone size is listed for some rows: how often the clone was seen (once, few, many), or a class if it is expanded.

>TRBV29-1|many|TRBD1|TRBJ2-7
TGCAGCGGCGGACAGGGGAGTTACGAGCAGTACTTC
CSGGQGSYEQYF
>TRBV12-3/TRBV12-4|many|-|TRBJ1-3
TGTGCCAGCAGTTTACTTTCGGGGCTTGGAAACACCATATATTTT
CASSLLSGLGNTIYF
>TRBV3-1|many|-|TRBJ2-3
TGTGCCAGCTCCATGGGGGGAGCTACCTACACAGATACGCAGTATTTT
CASSMGGATYTDTQYF
>TRBV20-1|-|-|TRBJ2-1
TGCAGTGCCCTAGACGGCTGCAATGAGCAGTTCTTC
CSALDGCNEQFF
>TRBV27|many|TRBD2|TRBJ2-1
TGTGCCAGCAGTCGGGTTCTTAGCGGGACCCACAATGAGCAGTTCTTC
CASSRVLSGTHNEQFF
>TRBV18|many|TRBD2|TRBJ2-4
TGTGCCAGTTCCTCTAGCGGCATAGCCAAAAACATTCAGTACTTC
CASSSSGIAKNIQYF
>TRBV9|-|-|TRBJ1-4
TGTGCCAGCAGCGCCGGAGGGTCCCAGACGGAAAAACTGTTTTTT
CASSAGGSQTEKLFF
>TRBV27|-|-|TRBJ2-7
TGTGCCAGCAGTTTATCGGGGACCCACTACGAGCAGTACTTC
CASSLSGTHYEQYF
>TRBV28|few|-|TRBJ1-6
TGTGCCAGCGCTACACCTAATAATTCACCCCTCCACTTT
CASATPNNSPLHF
>TRBV29-1|many|-|TRBJ2-3
TGCAGCGTTGAGGGAGAGGAGGGCACAGATACGCAGTATTTT
CSVEGEEGTDTQYF
>TRBV13|many|TRBD2|TRBJ2-3
TGTGCCAGCAGCTTACTAGCGGGCCCCACAGATACGCAGTATTTT
CASSLLAGPTDTQYF
>TRBV20-1|many|TRBD1|TRBJ2-5
TGCAGTGCCAGACAGGGGGAGACCCAGTACTTC
CSARQGETQYF
>TRBV20-1|few|-|TRBJ2-7
TGCAGTGCTAGTCGGCTAGCCGTTTTATACGAGCAGTACTTC
CSASRLAVLYEQYF
>TRBV27|-|TRBD1|TRBJ1-5
TGTGCCAGCAGGGGACAGGGTAGCAATCAGCCCCAGCATTTT
CASRGQGSNQPQHF
>TRBV7-8|many|-|TRBJ2-2
TGTGCCAGCAGCCAGACATTCGCGAACACCGGGGAGCTGTTTTTT
CASSQTFANTGELFF
>TRBV7-6|many|-|TRBJ2-3
TGTGCCAGCAGCTCCTCGGGCACAGATACGCAGTATTTT
CASSSSGTDTQYF
>TRBV5-1|many|TRBD2|TRBJ2-1
TGCGCCAGCAGGGGAGGGGCGGGTAACAATGAGCAGTTCTTC
CASRGGAGNNEQFF
>TRBV20-1|many|TRBD2|TRBJ2-7
TGCAGTGCCACCGGGACTAGCGGTACTGTCTACGAGCAGTACTTC
CSATGTSGTVYEQYF
>TRBV27|few|-|TRBJ1-2
TGTGCCAGCAGTTTATCTCCCAGGGTGTATGGCTACACCTTC
CASSLSPRVYGYTF
>TRBV9|many|TRBD2|TRBJ2-5
TGTGCCAGCAGCAAGACTAGCGGGAGTACCTTGGAGACCCAGTACTTC
CASSKTSGSTLETQYF
>TRBV6-2/TRBV6-3|many|-|TRBJ2-2
TGTGCCAGCAGTTACGTCAGGGGGGCGTCTGGGGAGCTGTTTTTT
CASSYVRGASGELFF
>TRBV2|many|-|TRBJ1-1
TGTGCCAGCAGTAACAGGGATCGGGATGAAGCTTTCTTT
CASSNRDRDEAFF
>TRBV24-1|many|-|TRBJ2-3
TGTGCCACCAGTGATTTTAGGCGGGATACGCAGTATTTT
CATSDFRRDTQYF
>TRBV20-1|many|-|TRBJ2-1
TGCAGAGCCGCGGGACAGTCCTACAATGAGCAGTTCTTC
CRAAGQSYNEQFF
>TRBV15|many|TRBD1|TRBJ2-5
TGTGCCACCAGCGAGGGGGCTGGACTAGAGACCCAGTACTTC
CATSEGAGLETQYF
>TRBV11-2|many|-|TRBJ2-3
TGTGCCAGCAGCTTAGTGCTAGCAGATACGCAGTATTTT
CASSLVLADTQYF
>TRBV2|few|-|TRBJ2-7
TGTGCCAGCAGTGATGGCTCAAGCTCCTACGAGCAGTACTTC
CASSDGSSSYEQYF
>TRBV7-6|many|-|TRBJ1-6
TGTGCCAGCAGCGAAACAGGGCTTAGTAATTCACCCCTCCACTTT
CASSETGLSNSPLHF
>TRBV9|few|-|TRBJ2-3
TGTGCCAGCAGCGCCACAGGGTTCAGCACAGATACGCAGTATTTT
CASSATGFSTDTQYF
>TRBV7-2|many|-|TRBJ2-7
TGTGCCAGCAGCTTAATGGACGCCCACTACGAGCAGTACTTC
CASSLMDAHYEQYF
>TRBV10-3|few|TRBD2|TRBJ2-5
TGTGCCATCAGGACGGGAGGGGGAGAGACCCAGTACTTC
CAIRTGGGETQYF
>TRBV5-1|-|-|TRBJ2-7
TGCGCCAGCAGCGCCGGAGGGGGGGAGAGGGAGCAGTACTTC
CASSAGGGEREQYF
>TRBV20-1|many|TRBD2|TRBJ2-7
TGCAGTGCTCGGGGGGGACTAGCGGAGAGGGGGTTCGACGAGCAGTACTTC
CSARGGLAERGFDEQYF
>TRBV18|many|TRBD2|TRBJ2-1
TGTGCCAGCTCACCACCTAGCGGGATTCGGTATGAGCAGTTCTTC
CASSPPSGIRYEQFF
>TRBV24-1|many|TRBD1|TRBJ2-2
TGTGCCACCAGTGAAAGAGGGACAGGGGATACCGGGGAGCTGTTTTTT
CATSERGTGDTGELFF
>TRBV6-2/TRBV6-3|-|-|TRBJ2-1
TGTGCCAGCAGTTACGGGGGCGGAAACAATGAGCAGTTCTTC
CASSYGGGNNEQFF
>TRBV15|few|TRBD2|TRBJ2-7
TGTGCCACCAGCGCCGGTCCGGGAGGATACGAGCAGTACTTC
CATSAGPGGYEQYF
>TRBV20-1|few|-|TRBJ2-6
TGCAGTGCTGCTGGCTTCTCTGGGGCCAACGTCCTGACTTTC
CSAAGFSGANVLTF
>TRBV7-9|-|-|TRBJ2-7
TGTGCCAGCAGCTTATCCTCCGGGGGATCCTACGAGCAGTACTTC
CASSLSSGGSYEQYF
>TRBV10-3|many|-|TRBJ2-7
TGTGCCATCAGTAACACGGGACACTCCTACGAGCAGTACTTC
CAISNTGHSYEQYF
>TRBV7-2|many|-|TRBJ2-1
TGTGCCAGCAGCCTCGGACCAATCAATGAGCAGTTCTTC
CASSLGPINEQFF
>TRBV30|many|TRBD2|TRBJ2-1
TGTGCCTGTCCTAGCGGGAACATATTTAGGTCCTACAATGAGCAGTTCTTC
CACPSGNIFRSYNEQFF
>TRBV10-2|-|TRBD2|TRBJ2-3
TGCGCCAGTTCCGGGACTAGCGGGAGGCTTACTAGCACAGATACGCAGTATTTT
CASSGTSGRLTSTDTQYF